This TCR beta chain was retrieved from a study of cytomegalovirus exposure and HLA in healthy donors. As for this clone: The antigen remains undetermined.

PCR involved 60 Vbeta and 13 Jbeta primers. Profiling relied on immunoSEQ multiplex PCR, and the TCRdb table lists in-frame clones only, not all of them. This table holds tens of thousands of clones. Findings and limits, study-wide: As was reported, the HLA-A and HLA-B alleles of most subjects were accurately predicted from TCR beta sequences. A later analysis reportedly found fewer N-insertions in an Asian-associated ancestry cluster than the approximately 730-donor mean. It was only CMV serostatus that was available as immune exposure information.

Sequencing was done on a sample of PBMCs. This TCR was recovered from a middle-aged man in good health and CMV-seronegative.

The CDR3 DNA is TGTGCCACCGACAAGGGACAGGGGGCGGTGAACAATGAGCAGTTCTTC. Amino acids: CATDKGQGAVNNEQFF. The chain carries TRBV10-3 and TRBJ2-1, with 12 bases identical to TRBD1. The V segment lost 10 bases and the J segment 5 bases; nucleotides outside the gene matches: 12. The CDR3 is 16 amino acids. Germline V gives CDR1 ENHRY, CDR2 SYGVKD.